This paragraph reports one T cell receptor (beta chain). Its antigen target is currently unknown. No quality values exist for individual bases; no much larger clone is one base distant. This sample was taken from a study of shared clonotypes between healthy human individuals (dated by TCRdb to about 2020). In the study overall: A couple of women and three men aged 18 to 49 years were included in the cohort. Each donor's leukapheresis produced roughly between about 0.9 and 9.5 billion PBMCs. Per donor, three plates each were used for CD4 naive and CD4 memory, two for CD8 naive, and one for CD8 memory. To estimate repertoire size and how much clonotypes are shared between individuals, the study performed deep sequencing of blood TCR repertoires from a few healthy adults. Different laboratories and diverse techniques were used to prepare libraries and sequence TCR repertoires, to increase sequencing depth and limit assay-specific biases. Summary of the overall study and its limitations: Only blood was sampled, and tissue TCR repertoires likely differ from those in blood. Compared with non-shared clonotypes, the clonotypes found in all four sorted-subset donors had higher generation probabilities. Because the study included only a small number of donors, the genetic and exposure-history diversity represented was limited. Across a handful of donors, about 5.2% of naive CD4, roughly 3.5% of naive CD8, around 2.1% of memory CD4, and 0.4% to 0.45% of memory CD8 clonotypes were shared. Based on pairwise subsampling, the degree of clonotype sharing among donors was expected to be affected by sequencing depth. Naive subsets generally had larger estimated clonotype richness than memory subsets. Incomplete sequencing was indicated by rarefaction of sorted-subset datasets, despite the large sequencing depth.

The junction shows trimming of 0 bases on V and 6 bases on J, plus 14 bases between the germline ends. Measured from the cysteine to the phenylalanine, the CDR3 is 16 residues long. The entry retains the CDR3 DNA only, 48 bases that are in frame from base 1. The germline V gene (reference sequence) provides CDR1 LNHDA and CDR2 SQIVND. Healthy HIV-negative adults with no recently reported acute infections or vaccinations were included as donors. Only Caucasian adults living in Nashville, Tennessee, USA were represented among the donors. CD4+ T cells were enriched through magnetic negative selection, after which naive cells were positively selected on CD45RA and the remaining negative fraction served as the memory subset. Blood was obtained by leukapheresis, after which PBMCs were separated by Ficoll-Histopaque density gradient centrifugation and cryopreserved in liquid nitrogen vapor phase. Analytical flow cytometry was used to check the purity and quantity of each magnetically sorted T cell population. From each sorted fraction, genomic DNA was isolated and quantified by UV absorbance on a Nanodrop 2000c.

Using the deep immunoSEQ assay, TCR CDR3 regions were amplified from genomic DNA by multiplex PCR. Extracted genomic DNA from each cell subset was spread evenly across all wells of several immunoSEQ 96-well plates, with each plate serving as a replicate. For sorted subsets, approximately 210 ng of genomic DNA, equivalent to 30,000 or so T cell genomes, went into each replicate PCR. The purified libraries were quantified using a Qubit 3.0 fluorometer, sized with a Bioanalyzer 2100, and then quantified again using the KAPA Library Quantification kit. Every immunoSEQ 96-well plate was sequenced on a separate single-read 150-cycle Illumina NextSeq 550 flow cell. In the source study's methods: Because only junctional sequences without quality scores were contained in the immunoSEQ output, filtering matching that applied to full-length reads could not be performed. To assign V/J genes and CDR3, sequences were annotated using PyIR, a Python wrapper for IgBLAST v1.9, with IMGT germline references. Reads were filtered out if the reads had weak V/J assignments (E-value above 1e-6), no CDR3, stop codons, out-of-frame junctions, or ambiguous translated residues. A V3J clonotype was defined by an identical inferred V gene, J gene, and CDR3 amino acid sequence. The percentage overlap between two repertoires was calculated by dividing the number of shared unique clonotypes by the size of the smaller repertoire. Three approaches were used to assess repertoire richness: RTK rarefaction, the Chao1 estimator, and Recon v2.1 estimates of unobserved clonotypes. Generation probabilities were computed with OLGA for all TCRbeta clonotypes obtained by the gDNA method from a handful of donors. As stored in TCRdb, this immuneACCESS dataset retains in-frame rearrangements with V and J assigned. A fraction of the clones does not appear; measured against another copy, unresolved V genes explain less than half of the discrepancy, and the remainder lacks a known reason. V and J calls and clone size are as listed in that table; D and trimming were resolved from the DNA. For this sample there are roughly 1 million clones; roughly 80% appear just once. 1.2% to 1.5% of the sample comes from the top ten.

Sequenced sample: memory CD4+ T cells sorted from blood. In light of the paper, this sample's cell subset or site label describes: CD45RA-negative fraction. The TCR was taken from a man younger than 35 in good health. Recombination linked TRBV19 to TRBJ2-2, with TRBD1 tentatively as D gene (6 bases match). The DNA sequence reads TGTGCCAGTAGTATAGACACAGGGAAGGGGGCCGGGGAGCTGTTTTTT. It translates to CASSIDTGKGAGELFF.